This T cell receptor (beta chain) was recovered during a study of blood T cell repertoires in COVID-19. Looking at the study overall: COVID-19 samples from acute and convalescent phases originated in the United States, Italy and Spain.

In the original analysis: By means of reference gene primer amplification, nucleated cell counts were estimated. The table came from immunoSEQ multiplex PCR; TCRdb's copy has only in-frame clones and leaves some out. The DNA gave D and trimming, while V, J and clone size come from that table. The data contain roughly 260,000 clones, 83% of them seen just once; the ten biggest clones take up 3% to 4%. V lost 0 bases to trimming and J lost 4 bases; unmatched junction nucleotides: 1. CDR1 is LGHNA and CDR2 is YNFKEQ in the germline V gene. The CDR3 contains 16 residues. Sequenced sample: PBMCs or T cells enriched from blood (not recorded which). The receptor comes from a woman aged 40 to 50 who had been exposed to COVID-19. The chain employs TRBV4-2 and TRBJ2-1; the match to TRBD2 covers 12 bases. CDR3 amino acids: CASSQETSGGYNEQFF. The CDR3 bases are TGTGCCAGCAGCCAAGAAACTAGCGGGGGGTACAATGAGCAGTTCTTC.